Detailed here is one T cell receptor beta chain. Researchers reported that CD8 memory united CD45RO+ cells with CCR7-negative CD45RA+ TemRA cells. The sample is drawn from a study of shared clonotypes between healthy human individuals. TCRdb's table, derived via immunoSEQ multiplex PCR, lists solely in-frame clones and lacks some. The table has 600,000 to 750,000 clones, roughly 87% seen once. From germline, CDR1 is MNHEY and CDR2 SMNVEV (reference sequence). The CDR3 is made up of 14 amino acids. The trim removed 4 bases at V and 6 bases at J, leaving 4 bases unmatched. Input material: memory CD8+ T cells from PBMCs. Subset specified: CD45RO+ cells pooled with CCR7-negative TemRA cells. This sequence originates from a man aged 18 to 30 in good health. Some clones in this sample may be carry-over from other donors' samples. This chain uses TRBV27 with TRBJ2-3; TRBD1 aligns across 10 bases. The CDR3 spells CASSSRTGGDTQYF. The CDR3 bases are TGTGCCAGCAGTTCCAGGACAGGGGGTGATACGCAGTATTTT.